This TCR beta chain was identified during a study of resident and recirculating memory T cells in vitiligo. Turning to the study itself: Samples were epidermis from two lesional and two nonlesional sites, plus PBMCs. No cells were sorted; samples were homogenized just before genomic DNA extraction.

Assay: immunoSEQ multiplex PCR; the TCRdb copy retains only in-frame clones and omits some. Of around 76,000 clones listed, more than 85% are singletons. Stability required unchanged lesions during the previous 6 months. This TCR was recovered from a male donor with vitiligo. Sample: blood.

In nucleotides, the CDR3 is TGTGCCAGCAGCGTCCGCGGGACAGGGGGCTTCTACGAGCAGTACTTC. Its translation is CASSVRGTGGFYEQYF. The chain employs TRBV9 and TRBJ2-7; 12 nucleotides match TRBD1. The V and J ends lost 2 bases and 3 bases, in that order; junction bases with no gene match: 6. Germline V gene lookup returns CDR1 SGDLS and CDR2 YYNGEE. The CDR3 extends over 16 amino acids.